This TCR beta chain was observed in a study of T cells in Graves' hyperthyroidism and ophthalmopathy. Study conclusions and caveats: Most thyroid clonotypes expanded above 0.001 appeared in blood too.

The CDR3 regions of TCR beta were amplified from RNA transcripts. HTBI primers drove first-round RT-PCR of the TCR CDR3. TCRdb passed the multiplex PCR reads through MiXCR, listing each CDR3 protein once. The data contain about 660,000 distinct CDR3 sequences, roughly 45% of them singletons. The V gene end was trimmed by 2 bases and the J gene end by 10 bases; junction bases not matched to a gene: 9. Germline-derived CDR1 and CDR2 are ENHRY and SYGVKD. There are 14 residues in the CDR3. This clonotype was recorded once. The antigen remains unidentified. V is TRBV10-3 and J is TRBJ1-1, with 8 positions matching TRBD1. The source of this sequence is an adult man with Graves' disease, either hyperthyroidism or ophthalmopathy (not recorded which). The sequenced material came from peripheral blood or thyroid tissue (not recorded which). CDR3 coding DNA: TGTGCCATCAGTGAGAGGGCAGGGGGCGTTGGAGCTTTCTTT. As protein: CAISERAGGVGAFF.